This T cell receptor (beta chain) was captured by sequencing in a study of blood T cell repertoires in COVID-19 (dated by TCRdb to 2020 to 2022). About the study as a whole: Collaborator samples came from the United States, Italy and Spain and covered acute and convalescent phases of COVID-19. The prospective study material was composed of cDNA or gDNA derived from T cells, B-cell-depleted T cells, or PBMCs. Subjects who had been exposed to COVID-19, were actively infected with it, or had recovered from it provided the deeply sampled blood TCRbeta repertoires that made up the dataset. The repertoires were made available in a free public database intended to serve as a resource for research on the immune response to SARS-CoV-2. Samples came from the ongoing ImmuneRACE study (first 160 participants) plus 1,254 subjects from 6 global collaborators. A de-identified subject ID, COVID-19 status, age in years and sex were almost always included in the sample metadata. Where HLA class I and class II types were available, the types were taken from metadata supplied by the sample provider, not from assay-based typing. What the authors observed across the whole study: The quantity of clinical and demographic metadata differed by source and by participant and was supplied without curation.

TCRbeta CDR3 regions were amplified from genomic DNA by means of the immunoSEQ Assay, a bias-controlled multiplex PCR. Processing in the source paper ran as follows. The number of nucleated cells in each sample was estimated by amplification of reference gene primers within the assay. To quantify the absolute abundance of each unique TCRbeta CDR3 rearrangement, sequence reads were collapsed and filtered. Productive Simpson clonality was computed per sample as the square root of Simpson's diversity index over productive rearrangements. TCRdb's version of the immuneACCESS table is confined to in-frame rearrangements and falls short of the full clone set. An unresolved V gene accounts for under half of the shortfall where checked; the remainder is of unknown origin. V and J calls and clone size are given by that table; D and trimming were obtained from the DNA. The sample table contains approximately 75,000 clones; only one count was recorded for 83% of them. Together, the top ten hold approximately 7% of the sample.

Worth noting for this clone: This receptor's antigen is unknown. The record has no base qualities; no much larger clone is one base away.

Relative to germline, V is 9 bases shorter and J is 9 bases shorter, with 15 bases between their ends. Counted from cysteine to phenylalanine, this CDR3 has 13 amino acids. The read is trimmed to its CDR3 DNA, 39 bases read in frame from base 1. CDR1 and CDR2 are read off the germline V gene (reference sequence) as MNHEY and SMNVEV. In Seattle, one collaborating source enrolled patients while the infection was active and tracked those patients longitudinally over the course of disease. The collaborating institutions used their own protocols to collect whole blood in K2EDTA tubes. For TCRbeta analysis, collaborators shipped samples as frozen whole blood, isolated PBMCs, or DNA extracted from either of those sample types.

The TCR comes from a young man with COVID-19, enrolled during active disease. The V gene is TRBV27 and the J gene is TRBJ1-6; TRBD1 is possibly the D segment (6 matching bases). The specimen was peripheral blood. The CDR3: CASSQGSSSPLHF. The nucleotides are TGTGCCAGTTCACAGGGCTCTAGTTCACCCCTCCACTTT.